Listed here are 13 T cell receptor beta chains from one sample, sequenced in a study of blood T cells in healthy people across ages. Sample-barcoded 5' priming and a J-beta primer mix drove a second PCR of about 6 to 12 cycles. TCRdb re-called the 5' RACE reads through MiXCR, storing one row per CDR3 protein. The repertoire holds roughly 1,500,000 distinct CDR3 sequences, with 42% as singletons. The sample was blood. The receptors were gathered from a woman aged 18-30 years in good health.

The V call is TRBV7-2, the J call TRBJ2-1; TRBD1 aligns across 10 bases. Germline-derived CDR1 and CDR2 are SGHTA and FQGNSA. CDR3 length equals 15 residues. The V and J ends lost 4 bases and 5 bases, in that order; junction bases with no gene match: 5. The DNA for the CDR3 is TGTGCCAGCAGCTACCTGGGGACAGGGGACAATGAGCAGTTCTTC. Amino acids: CASSYLGTGDNEQFF.

The J gene is TRBJ1-4, the V gene TRBV12-3 or TRBV12-4; TRBD1 matches at 8 bases. The CDR3 runs to 13 residues. J gave up 9 bases and V 6 bases, and 6 bases lay outside the gene matches. CDR3 amino acids: CASRQGQVQKLFF. The CDR3 nucleotides are TGTGCCAGCAGACAGGGACAGGTCCAAAAACTGTTTTTT.

The chain joins TRBV7-3 to TRBJ2-5; either TRBD1 or TRBD2 may fit D (5 bases each). This CDR3 region has 15 residues. The V gene lost 3 bases and the J gene lost 2 bases, with 13 bases spanning the gap. CDR1 and CDR2 (germline): SGHTA, FQGTGA. CDR3 sequence: CASSLTGRPQETQYF. The CDR3 bases are TGTGCCAGCAGCTTGACGGGACGGCCGCAAGAGACCCAGTACTTC.

This clonotype turned up a few times. The rearrangement joins TRBV27 to TRBJ2-4; D might be TRBD2 (5 bases). The CDR3 length is 18 residues. V was trimmed by 4 bases and J by 0 bases, leaving 19 bases between them. CDR1 is MNHEY, CDR2 SMNVEV, per germline (reference sequence). CDR3 protein: CASSSYNLAPLAKNIQYF. The CDR3 DNA follows: TGTGCCAGCAGTTCCTATAATTTAGCGCCTCTAGCCAAAAACATTCAGTACTTC.

This clonotype was recorded only once. The CDR3 region is CASSTPTGEQYF. In DNA, the CDR3 is TGTGCCAGCAGTACCCCCACAGGTGAGCAGTACTTC. This chain links TRBV6-5 with TRBJ2-5; D is possibly TRBD1 (5 bases). Germline V lookup: CDR1 MNHEY, CDR2 SVGAGI. V was trimmed by 5 bases and J by 11 bases, leaving 15 bases between them. The CDR3 runs 12 residues.

This clonotype was observed a handful of times. This sequence joins TRBV6-2 or TRBV6-3 and TRBJ1-1; TRBD1 aligns across 8 bases. Germline loops: CDR1 MNHEY, CDR2 SVGEGT. This CDR3 has 15 residues. The J segment lost 0 bases and the V segment lost 2 bases, leaving 2 bases of the junction unmatched. The CDR3 nucleotides read TGTGCCAGCAGTTACGGGACAGGCTTGAACACTGAAGCTTTCTTT. This translates into CASSYGTGLNTEAFF.

V usage is TRBV12-5 and J usage is TRBJ1-3; no clear D gene. Trimming removed 1 base from V and 0 bases from J, with 13 bases in between. CDR3 length: 17 residues. The germline CDR1 and CDR2 sequences are LGHNT and FRNRAP. The DNA of the CDR3 is TGTGCTAGTGGTTTGGGACTCCTAACCAGCTCTGGAAACACCATATATTTT. It encodes CASGLGLLTSSGNTIYF. Combining the CDR3 with reference TRBV12-5 and TRBJ1-3 gives the whole variable domain DARVTQTPRHKVTEMGQEVTMRCQPILGHNTVFWYRQTMMQGLELLAYFRNRAPLDDSGMPKDRFSAEMPDATLATLKIQPSEPRDSAVYFCASGLGLLTSSGNTIYFGEGSWLTVV.

This clonotype was picked up a small number of times. This chain joins TRBV10-3 and TRBJ1-1; D is ambiguous. The V and J ends lost 6 bases and 7 bases respectively, with 12 bases between them. Germline V gene lookup returns CDR1 ENHRY and CDR2 SYGVKD. The CDR3 is made up of 12 amino acids. The CDR3 reads CAISSDGYEAFF. As DNA, the CDR3 is TGTGCCATCAGCTCGGACGGGTATGAAGCTTTCTTT.

This chain links TRBV9 with TRBJ2-1; no clear D. The J call may be wrong; the DNA end is better matched by TRBJ2-7. Germline CDR1 SGDLS, CDR2 YYNGEE. The CDR3 totals 14 residues. As DNA, the CDR3 is TGTGCCAGCAGCGTAGCTTCCCTTCCGACCGAGCAGTACTTC. Translation: CASSVASLPTEQYF.

Concerning this clonotype: At one of its ends the junction is not consistent with the germline gene, which may arise from a read error. The chain combines TRBV3-1 with TRBJ2-5; D gene ambiguous. CDR3 length: 14 residues. CDR1 LGHDT and CDR2 YNNKEL come from the germline V gene (reference sequence). The CDR3 DNA reads TGTGCCAGCAGCCAAAGATCTAACCAGGAGACCCAGTACTTC. As protein: CASSQRSNQETQYF.

This clonotype was detected a few times. J is TRBJ2-7 and V is TRBV6-5; D may be TRBD1 or TRBD2 (5 bases each). Per the germline V gene, CDR1 is MNHEY and CDR2 is SVGAGI. The CDR3 totals 14 residues. With 4 bases removed from V and 3 bases from J, the gap between germline ends came to 13 bases. CDR3 DNA: TGTGCCAGCAGTTCCGGGACGGCCGTCTACGAGCAGTACTTC. Translated, it gives CASSSGTAVYEQYF.

This clonotype was seen a few times. The genes are TRBV5-1 and TRBJ1-1; D possibly corresponds to TRBD1 (6 bases). The CDR3 consists of 16 residues. From germline, CDR1 is SGHRS and CDR2 YFSETQ. V lost 0 bases to trimming and J lost 1 base, with 13 bases between them. This chain's CDR3 is CASSLGGGVGNTEAFF. The CDR3 DNA reads TGCGCCAGCAGCTTGGGTGGGGGCGTCGGGAACACTGAAGCTTTCTTT.

As to this clonotype: The junction differs from germline at one of its ends, possibly a read error. This chain joins TRBV20-1 and TRBJ1-4; D not resolved. Germline V lookup: CDR1 DFQATT, CDR2 SNEGSKA (reference sequence). The CDR3 totals 16 residues. In DNA, the CDR3 is TGCAGTGCCCTCGGCAAGGCTGCCGCAACTAATGAAAAGCTGTTTTTT. It yields the protein CSALGKAAATNEKLFF.